The clone carrying this TCR beta chain has just a few counts. The source of the sample is a study of cytomegalovirus exposure and HLA in healthy donors. Amplification used 60 Vbeta primers and 13 Jbeta primers. Here immunoSEQ multiplex PCR was the method, and the copy in TCRdb shows in-frame clones only, minus some. Of a few hundred thousand clones in the sample, around 65% were seen once. Sample: PBMCs. The receptor was isolated from a female donor in good health and CMV-seronegative.

This CDR3 reads CASSLGLDNEQFF. For the CDR3, the DNA is TGTGCCAGTAGTCTGGGACTAGACAATGAGCAGTTCTTC. The V call is TRBV19, the J call TRBJ2-1, with 8 bases fitting TRBD2. CDR3 length: 13 amino acids. The V segment lost 5 bases and the J segment 5 bases; nucleotides outside the gene matches: 2. Germline V gene sequence: CDR1 LNHDA, CDR2 SQIVND (reference sequence).